This is a list of T cell receptor beta chains from one sample in a study of cytomegalovirus exposure and HLA in healthy donors. The protocol was immunoSEQ multiplex PCR, while the TCRdb copy is restricted to in-frame clones and leaves out a portion. The table records around 200,000 clones, around 62% of them present only once. Sequencing used PBMCs. The receptors derive from a man aged 35-49 years in good health and CMV-seronegative. Each CDR3 is given with its conserved first and last residue. Each record gives: CDR3 protein, CDR3 DNA, clone size, D gene, CDR3 length, J gene, V gene. The D gene is left open where the match is weak. A clone size is listed for some rows: how often the clone was seen (once, few, many), or a class if it is expanded.

CDR3aa: CASSQEWHSPLHF
CDR3nt: TGTGCCAGCAGCCAAGAGTGGCATTCACCCCTCCACTTT
abundance: .
d_gene: .
len: 13
j_gene: TRBJ1-6
v_gene: TRBV14

CDR3aa: CASSRTGEGYTF
CDR3nt: TGTGCCAGCAGTCGGACAGGGGAGGGCTACACCTTC
abundance: few
d_gene: TRBD1
len: 12
j_gene: TRBJ1-2
v_gene: TRBV6-5

CDR3aa: CASSLGTGYGYTF
CDR3nt: TGTGCCAGCAGCCTCGGGACAGGATATGGCTACACCTTC
abundance: .
d_gene: TRBD1
len: 13
j_gene: TRBJ1-2
v_gene: TRBV6-4

CDR3aa: CSSSPPLAGDTDTQYF
CDR3nt: TGTTCCAGCAGCCCCCCACTAGCGGGAGACACAGATACGCAGTATTTT
abundance: few
d_gene: TRBD2
len: 16
j_gene: TRBJ2-3
v_gene: TRBV7-9

CDR3aa: CASSLDVGYKSYEQYF
CDR3nt: TGTGCCAGCAGCTTGGACGTGGGCTACAAATCCTACGAGCAGTACTTC
abundance: .
d_gene: .
len: 16
j_gene: TRBJ2-7
v_gene: TRBV5-4

CDR3aa: CASTLGDSYEQYF
CDR3nt: TGTGCCAGCACCCTAGGGGATTCCTACGAGCAGTACTTC
abundance: few
d_gene: .
len: 13
j_gene: TRBJ2-7
v_gene: TRBV7-6

CDR3aa: CASRSIPKPTNEKLFF
CDR3nt: TGTGCCAGCAGATCGATCCCCAAGCCAACTAATGAAAAACTGTTTTTT
abundance: few
d_gene: .
len: 16
j_gene: TRBJ1-4
v_gene: TRBV21-1

CDR3aa: CASSIRGSTEAFF
CDR3nt: TGTGCCAGTAGTATTCGGGGAAGCACTGAAGCTTTCTTT
abundance: .
d_gene: .
len: 13
j_gene: TRBJ1-1
v_gene: TRBV19

CDR3aa: CASTGGRGGRDTQYF
CDR3nt: TGTGCCAGCACCGGAGGGCGGGGGGGCAGAGATACGCAGTATTTT
abundance: few
d_gene: TRBD2
len: 15
j_gene: TRBJ2-3
v_gene: TRBV6-6

CDR3aa: CASSLATGLNYGYTF
CDR3nt: TGCGCCAGCAGCTTGGCTACAGGGTTAAACTATGGCTACACCTTC
abundance: .
d_gene: .
len: 15
j_gene: TRBJ1-2
v_gene: TRBV5-1

CDR3aa: CASSRTSPPYEQYF
CDR3nt: TGTGCCAGCAGCCGCACTAGCCCGCCCTACGAGCAGTACTTC
abundance: few
d_gene: .
len: 14
j_gene: TRBJ2-7
v_gene: TRBV27

CDR3aa: CASHRGSEQYF
CDR3nt: TGTGCCAGCCATCGGGGATCCGAGCAGTACTTC
abundance: once
d_gene: .
len: 11
j_gene: TRBJ2-7
v_gene: TRBV6-5

CDR3aa: CASSFAMLSSGGGSYNEQFF
CDR3nt: TGCGCCAGCAGCTTCGCCATGCTTTCTAGCGGGGGAGGCTCCTACAATGAGCAGTTCTTC
abundance: few
d_gene: TRBD2
len: 20
j_gene: TRBJ2-1
v_gene: TRBV5-1

CDR3aa: CASSKRTSGTGEQFF
CDR3nt: TGTGCCAGCAGCAAAAGGACTAGCGGGACAGGTGAGCAGTTCTTC
abundance: .
d_gene: TRBD2
len: 15
j_gene: TRBJ2-1
v_gene: TRBV6-5

CDR3aa: CSSSTANTGGFNEKLFF
CDR3nt: TGTTCCAGCAGCACAGCCAATACAGGGGGGTTTAATGAAAAACTGTTTTTT
abundance: .
d_gene: TRBD1
len: 17
j_gene: TRBJ1-4
v_gene: TRBV7-9

CDR3aa: CASQGNQETQYF
CDR3nt: TGTGCCAGCCAGGGTAACCAAGAGACCCAGTACTTC
abundance: .
d_gene: .
len: 12
j_gene: TRBJ2-5
v_gene: TRBV28

CDR3aa: CASSELGGFYEQYF
CDR3nt: TGTGCCAGCAGTGAACTTGGGGGCTTCTACGAGCAGTACTTC
abundance: .
d_gene: .
len: 14
j_gene: TRBJ2-7
v_gene: TRBV6-1